The clone carrying this T cell receptor (beta chain) was observed a handful of times. Trimming removed 1 base at V and 6 bases at J, with 13 bases between. CDR1 and CDR2 from the germline V gene are LNHNV and YYDKDF (reference sequence). This CDR3 is built from 15 residues. TCRdb's copy holds only in-frame clones and misses some; the assay was immunoSEQ multiplex PCR. The sample yields 130,000 or so clones, 88% seen once. This entry comes from a study of blood T cell repertoires in COVID-19. Across the study: T cells, B-cell-depleted T cells, or PBMCs supplied cDNA or gDNA.

Sequenced: peripheral blood. The chain combines TRBV15 with TRBJ1-5; perhaps TRBD1 as D (5 bases). The sequence was obtained from a woman aged 55-69 years with acute or convalescent COVID-19. The CDR3 sequence is CATSRVEGSSQPQHF. CDR3 bases: TGTGCCACCAGCAGAGTGGAGGGGTCAAGTCAGCCCCAGCATTTT.